The 5 T cell receptor beta chains in this list originate from one sample, sequenced in a study of blood T cell repertoires in COVID-19. Profiled with immunoSEQ multiplex PCR; TCRdb holds only in-frame clones, not every one. This table holds 250,000 to 300,000 clones, 70% to 90% found once. The specimen sequenced was peripheral blood. The receptors were gathered from a man in his 60s who had recovered from COVID-19.

CDR3 nucleotides: TGTGCCAGCAGCTTGGGAACTAGTTCTGGATGGGGTGAAAAACTGTTTTTT. This encodes CASSLGTSSGWGEKLFF. The chain combines TRBV7-9 with TRBJ1-4; D unresolved. The length of the CDR3 is 17 residues. The V and J ends lost 3 bases and 7 bases respectively, with 21 bases between them. CDR1 is SEHNR and CDR2 is FQNEAQ in the germline V gene (reference sequence).

This chain joins TRBV6-5 and TRBJ1-2; perhaps TRBD1 as D (5 bases). V dropped 3 bases and J dropped 8 bases, with 13 bases sitting between them. CDR3 length: 13 amino acids. Looked up from germline, CDR1 is MNHEY and CDR2 is SVGAGI. The CDR3 sequence is CASSYSGRDGYTF. CDR3 in DNA: TGTGCCAGCAGTTATTCAGGGCGGGACGGCTACACCTTC.

The chain links TRBV6-5 to TRBJ1-2; D might be TRBD1 (6 bases). Germline CDR1 is MNHEY and CDR2 is SVGAGI. The CDR3 has 13 amino acids. The germline V and J ends were trimmed by 6 bases and 5 bases, with 13 bases remaining between them. CDR3 sequence: CASSSAGDYGYTF. The CDR3 bases are TGTGCCAGCAGCTCCGCAGGGGATTATGGCTACACCTTC.

CDR3: CATSRDHGFKQFF. The CDR3 DNA is TGTGCCACCAGCAGAGATCACGGGTTTAAGCAGTTCTTC. J is TRBJ2-1 and V is TRBV15; no clear D gene. Germline CDR1 is LNHNV and CDR2 is YYDKDF (reference sequence). The CDR3 extends over 13 amino acids. The V and J ends lost 0 bases and 11 bases respectively, with 11 bases between them. The variable domain in full, with the rest retrieved from reference TRBV15 and TRBJ2-1, is DAMVIQNPRYQVTQFGKPVTLSCSQTLNHNVMYWYQQKSSQAPKLLFHYYDKDFNNEADTPDNFQSRRPNTSFCFLDIRSPGLGDTAMYLCATSRDHGFKQFFGPGTRLTVL.

The chain combines TRBV3-1 (or the pseudogene TRBV3-2) with TRBJ2-4, with a weak D call TRBD2 (6 bases). The germline V gene has CDR1 LGHDT and CDR2 YNNKEL (reference sequence). The germline V and J ends were trimmed by 4 bases and 0 bases, with 16 bases remaining between them. The CDR3 runs to 17 residues. This CDR3 reads CASSPIPLAEAKNIQYF. CDR3 coding DNA: TGTGCCAGCAGCCCTATCCCGTTAGCGGAAGCCAAAAACATTCAGTACTTC.